The T cell receptor (beta chain) under discussion was sequenced for a study of blood T cell repertoires in COVID-19. Looking at the study overall: PBMCs, B-cell-depleted T cells, or T cells provided the cDNA or gDNA that made up the material.

Per the original methods: Reference gene primer amplification gave nucleated cell count estimates. Assay used: immunoSEQ multiplex PCR; TCRdb lists only in-frame clones, some missing. The V and J calls and clone size come from that table; D and trimming were worked out from the DNA. This sample yields under 70,000 clones, of which around 91% are seen a single time; around an eighth belongs to the top ten. V was clipped by 1 base and J by 12 bases; unmatched bases: 10. Looked up from germline, CDR1 is MGHRA and CDR2 is YSYEKL. The CDR3 contains 14 residues. The chain couples TRBV4-1 to TRBJ2-7; 9 bases are a match to TRBD2. The material sequenced was peripheral blood. This TCR was recovered from a man aged 55 to 70 with active COVID-19. Here the CDR3 DNA reads TGCGCCAGCAGCCAAGTGTTGGGCGGGAGGGCCTCGTACTTC. Its translation is CASSQVLGGRASYF.